These 32 T cell receptor beta chains share one sample of origin, sequenced in a study of T cells after yellow fever vaccination. From the 5' RACE reads, TCRdb called clonotypes with MiXCR, one entry per CDR3 protein. The profile shows hundreds of thousands of distinct CDR3 sequences, around 6.5% of them singletons. Sequenced material: PBMCs, taken 5 days after the yellow fever booster vaccination. These receptors were collected from a man aged 25-40 years who received the YFV17D yellow fever vaccine.

This clonotype came up many times. The V and J genes are TRBV29-1 and TRBJ2-7, with TRBD1 as a possible D gene (6 bases). This CDR3 has 15 amino acids. Germline V gene sequence: CDR1 SQVTM, CDR2 ANQGSEA. Trimming removed 5 bases at V and 3 bases at J, with 20 bases between. Here the CDR3 DNA reads TGCAGCGTTACTCAAGGGGGAAACAGTAACTACGAGCAGTACTTC. It encodes CSVTQGGNSNYEQYF.

This clonotype was seen only a few times. The CDR3 sequence is CASSLRKWPNSPLHF. In nucleotides, the CDR3 is TGTGCCAGCAGCCTCCGAAAGTGGCCCAATTCACCCCTCCACTTT. The chain has TRBV6-1 and TRBJ1-6; the D is unclear. Germline values: CDR1 MNHNS, CDR2 SASEGT. V dropped 6 bases and J dropped 7 bases, with 16 bases sitting between them. The CDR3 runs to 15 residues.

This clonotype occurred many times. The V gene is TRBV27, the J gene TRBJ2-1, with 10 bases aligning to TRBD2. Germline V lookup: CDR1 MNHEY, CDR2 SMNVEV (reference sequence). J gave up 5 bases and V 5 bases, and 15 bases lay outside the gene matches. The CDR3 has 18 residues. The CDR3 DNA reads as TGTGCCAGCAGTCTACGGACTAGCGGAAGAGTAGCCCACAATGAGCAGTTCTTC. Translated: CASSLRTSGRVAHNEQFF.

For this clonotype: Being one base from a much bigger clone, this may be a read error. J is TRBJ1-2 and V is TRBV11-2; D gene ambiguous. The CDR3 runs to 14 residues. The V gene's germline CDR1 is SGHAT and CDR2 FQNNGV. CDR3 in amino acids: CASSLGATNNGYTF. For the CDR3, the DNA is TGTGCCAGCAGCTTAGGAGCCACTAACAATGGCTACACCTTC.

This clonotype was found many times. The gene calls are TRBV5-1 and TRBJ2-1; 7 bases align to TRBD2. The CDR3 runs to 15 residues. The V and J ends lost 2 bases and 7 bases, in that order; junction bases with no gene match: 9. Germline CDR1 SGHRS, CDR2 YFSETQ. The CDR3 coding sequence is TGCGCCAGCAGCTTTATGGAGCCAGCGGGAAATGAGCAGTTCTTC. Protein sequence: CASSFMEPAGNEQFF.

This clonotype was observed a few times. The gene calls are TRBV2 and TRBJ1-2, with TRBD1 matching 8 bases. This CDR3 comprises 14 residues. Losses at the gene ends were 6 bases for V and 5 bases for J; bases not matched to a gene: 8. Germline V gene sequence: CDR1 SNHLY, CDR2 FYNNEI. CDR3 loop: CASSERQGPYGYTF. The CDR3 region has the DNA TGTGCCAGCAGCGAAAGACAGGGGCCTTATGGCTACACCTTC.

The chain carries TRBV7-2 and TRBJ2-4; a possible D gene is TRBD2 (5 bases). V lost 5 bases, J lost 5 bases, and 19 bases lay in between. The germline V gene encodes CDR1 SGHTA and CDR2 FQGNSA. This CDR3 is 16 amino acids long. CDR3 bases: TGTGCCAGCAGCCACATTTTCGGGGATTATGAAAACATTCAGTACTTC. This codes for CASSHIFGDYENIQYF.

As regards this clonotype: This sequence may be a read error, since a much larger clone differs from it by one base. V usage is TRBV3-1 and J usage is TRBJ2-1; 11 bases match TRBD2. This CDR3 has 18 amino acids. Germline CDR1 LGHDT, CDR2 YNNKEL (reference sequence). J gave up 4 bases and V 1 base, and 9 bases lay outside the gene matches. Here the CDR3 reads CASSQVVTSGGSYNEQFF. CDR3 nucleotides: TGTGCCAGCAGCCAAGTAGTAACTAGCGGGGGTTCATACAATGAGCAGTTCTTC.

This clonotype was detected ten times or more. The chain has TRBV14 and TRBJ2-1; D is possibly TRBD1 or TRBD2 (6 bases each). CDR1 and CDR2 (germline): SGHDN, FVKESK. Trimming removed 4 bases at V and 8 bases at J, with 18 bases between. The CDR3 runs 15 residues. CDR3 coding DNA: TGTGCCAGCAGCCTCCCATACCCGGGGGCGGATGAGCAGTTCTTC. Translated: CASSLPYPGADEQFF.

The CDR3 sequence is CASSQLIIAKNIQYF. CDR3 nucleotides: TGCGCCAGCAGCCAATTGATTATAGCCAAAAACATTCAGTACTTC. This sequence joins TRBV4-1 and TRBJ2-4; D is ambiguous. The CDR3 is 15 residues long. Trimming shortened V by 2 bases and J by 0 bases, and 8 bases separated the two germline ends. Germline V gene lookup returns CDR1 MGHRA and CDR2 YSYEKL.

This clonotype occurred many times. V and J are TRBV29-1 and TRBJ1-3; D unclear. Trimming took off 8 bases at V and 7 bases at J, with 21 bases between the two ends. The CDR3 loop spans 14 amino acids. Germline values: CDR1 SQVTM, CDR2 ANQGSEA. The chain's CDR3 is CSPVLGKATNTIYF. CDR3 bases: TGCAGCCCCGTCTTGGGGAAGGCTACGAACACCATATATTTT.

The CDR3 DNA sequence: TGTGCCAGCAGCCAAGAACAGGGGACGATCTACGAGCAGTACTTC. Protein product: CASSQEQGTIYEQYF. The chain has TRBV3-1 and TRBJ2-7; 7 bases agree with TRBD1. With V trimmed by 0 bases and J by 3 bases, 5 bases remained unmatched. The CDR3 consists of 15 residues. In germline, CDR1 is LGHDT, CDR2 YNNKEL (reference sequence).

Here the CDR3 DNA reads TGTGCCAGCAGCTCAGGACTCACCCATGAGCAGTTCTTC. Amino acid sequence: CASSSGLTHEQFF. This chain links TRBV11-2 with TRBJ2-1, with a tentative D call TRBD2 (5 bases). The germline gives CDR1 SGHAT, CDR2 FQNNGV. Trimming cost V 4 bases and J 8 bases, with 12 bases left between them. The CDR3 runs 13 residues.

The J gene is TRBJ2-2, the V gene TRBV20-1, with D possibly matching TRBD1 (5 bases). The CDR3 spans 12 residues. Germline V gene lookup returns CDR1 DFQATT and CDR2 SNEGSKA (reference sequence). Trimming took 4 bases from V and 6 from J, leaving 9 bases between them. The chain's CDR3 is CSATQGPGELFF. The DNA of the CDR3 is TGCAGTGCTACGCAGGGTCCCGGGGAGCTGTTTTTT.

The chain employs TRBV2 and TRBJ2-1; 7 bases are a match to TRBD2. Germline V gene lookup returns CDR1 SNHLY and CDR2 FYNNEI. The CDR3 totals 13 residues. Germline trimming cut 7 bases from V and 7 bases from J; bases unmatched to any gene: 7. This CDR3 reads CASMARGGNEQFF. DNA of the CDR3: TGTGCCAGCATGGCGAGGGGAGGGAATGAGCAGTTCTTC.

The sample holds a few counts of this clonotype. The rearrangement links TRBV6-5 to TRBJ1-1, with D hard to call. V lost 2 bases, J lost 7 bases, and 8 bases lay in between. This CDR3 comprises 12 residues. Germline V gives CDR1 MNHEY, CDR2 SVGAGI. The CDR3 bases are TGTGCCAGCAGTTACCCCAATAGTGAAGCTTTCTTT. It codes for CASSYPNSEAFF.

The chain employs TRBV29-1 and TRBJ2-5, with TRBD1 identical over 10 bases. Trimming at V came to 8 bases and at J to 5 bases, leaving 11 bases not matched to a gene. Germline V gene lookup returns CDR1 SQVTM and CDR2 ANQGSEA. CDR3 size: 14 residues. CDR3 sequence: CSTKGTGVAETQYF. CDR3 DNA sequence: TGCAGCACCAAAGGGACAGGGGTGGCGGAGACCCAGTACTTC.

This chain joins TRBV9 and TRBJ2-7, with D perhaps TRBD1 or TRBD2 (5 bases each). Trimming removed 4 bases from V and 7 bases from J, with 15 bases in between. From germline, CDR1 is SGDLS and CDR2 YYNGEE. The CDR3 spans 13 residues. DNA of the CDR3: TGTGCCAGCAGCCTGAGAGGGGAATGGGAGCAGTACTTC. Protein product: CASSLRGEWEQYF.

The rearrangement joins TRBV23-1 to TRBJ2-7, with 7 bases fitting TRBD2. TRBV23-1 qualifies as an ORF whose function is uncertain. The V and J ends lost 11 bases and 4 bases, in that order; junction bases with no gene match: 11. The CDR3 has 13 residues. CDR3 nucleotides: TGCGCCCAAGCAACGGGGGGTATTTACGAGCAGTACTTC. It encodes CAQATGGIYEQYF.

The chain links TRBV20-1 to TRBJ2-7; no clear D gene. The CDR3 is 12 residues long. The V and J ends lost 1 base and 7 bases respectively, with 11 bases between them. Germline V CDR1 and CDR2: DFQATT, SNEGSKA (reference sequence). The CDR3 sequence is CSARALVREQYF. The CDR3 nucleotides are TGCAGTGCTAGAGCCTTAGTGAGGGAGCAGTACTTC.

The table lists this clonotype with many counts. The chain is built from TRBV5-1 and TRBJ2-3; TRBD2 matches at 9 bases. This CDR3 has 16 amino acids. Germline-derived CDR1 and CDR2 are SGHRS and YFSETQ. V lost 4 bases, J lost 4 bases, and 10 bases stayed unmatched. As DNA, the CDR3 is TGCGCCAGCAGCCGACTAGGACTAGCGATTTCAGATACGCAGTATTTT. Translating it yields CASSRLGLAISDTQYF.

This clonotype appeared many times. The chain joins TRBV7-3 to TRBJ2-6; D gene unclear. V lost 5 bases, J lost 2 bases, and 10 bases lay in between. Germline CDR1 is SGHTA and CDR2 is FQGTGA. This CDR3 has 15 residues. The CDR3 loop is CASSPLGAGANVLTF. DNA for the CDR3: TGTGCCAGCAGCCCCCTGGGCGCTGGGGCCAACGTCCTGACTTTC.

This clonotype was counted at least ten times. This chain connects TRBV7-2 to TRBJ1-1; D is perhaps TRBD1 (6 bases). Trimming left V 5 bases short and J 1 base short, with 14 bases between. The germline V gene has CDR1 SGHTA and CDR2 FQGNSA. CDR3 length: 15 amino acids. The CDR3 DNA is TGTGCCAGCAGCCACCGGGACATTCAGAACACTGAAGCTTTCTTT. Translation: CASSHRDIQNTEAFF.

This clonotype has at least ten counts. The V gene is TRBV29-1, the J gene TRBJ2-3, with 10 bases identical to TRBD1. Trimming cost V 6 bases and J 3 bases; bases outside gene matches: 3. Germline V gene sequence: CDR1 SQVTM, CDR2 ANQGSEA. The CDR3 has 13 residues. This CDR3 is CSVGQGWTDTQYF. The DNA for the CDR3 is TGCAGCGTGGGACAGGGGTGGACAGATACGCAGTATTTT.

This chain joins TRBV11-1 and TRBJ2-5, with D perhaps matching TRBD1 or TRBD2 (5 bases each). The CDR3 length is 18 residues. Germline V gene data show CDR1 as SGHAT and CDR2 as FQDESV (reference sequence). V was cut by 6 bases and J by 3 bases, with 26 bases left in between. CDR3 protein: CASSTTGASTGLKETQYF. The CDR3 coding sequence is TGTGCCAGCAGTACCACCGGGGCCTCCACCGGGCTGAAAGAGACCCAGTACTTC.

In its sample, this clonotype was seen a few times. The chain carries TRBV18 and TRBJ2-3; D gene unclear. This CDR3 spans 16 amino acids. Germline values: CDR1 KGHSH, CDR2 LQKENI. The V end lost 3 bases, the J end lost 2 bases, and 15 bases lay between the germline ends. CDR3 residues: CASSPTVGDITDTQYF. The CDR3 DNA reads TGTGCCAGCTCACCGACGGTAGGAGATATCACAGATACGCAGTATTTT.

This clonotype was picked up a small number of times. The chain couples TRBV12-3 or TRBV12-4 to TRBJ1-3, with D maybe TRBD1 (5 bases). The CDR3 runs to 14 residues. Between the trimmed V and J ends, which lost 7 bases and 3 bases, there was a span of 13 bases. This CDR3 reads CASILRGVGNTIYF. For the CDR3, the DNA is TGTGCCAGCATCTTGCGAGGGGTTGGAAACACCATATATTTT.

This clonotype showed up just a few times. The chain uses TRBV7-8 and TRBJ2-7; D gene unclear. Germline CDR1 SGHVS, CDR2 FQNEAQ. This CDR3 has 14 amino acids. V was cut by 5 bases and J by 1 base, with 12 bases left in between. DNA for the CDR3: TGTGCCAGCAGCGTCGTACAGAATTCCTACGAGCAGTACTTC. This translates into CASSVVQNSYEQYF.

There are many counts of this clonotype. The chain combines TRBV5-1 with TRBJ1-1, with 9 bases lining up with TRBD1. This CDR3 contains 14 residues. CDR1 is SGHRS, CDR2 YFSETQ, per germline. Losses at the gene ends were 4 bases for V and 10 bases for J; bases not matched to a gene: 11. The CDR3 DNA reads as TGCGCCAGCAGCACTGGACAGGGGATGATTGGAGCTTTCTTT. It translates to CASSTGQGMIGAFF. Drawing the rest from reference TRBV5-1 and TRBJ1-1, the complete variable domain is KAGVTQTPRYLIKTRGQQVTLSCSPISGHRSVSWYQQTPGQGLQFLFEYFSETQRNKGNFPGRFSGRQFSNSRSEMNVSTLELGDSALYLCASSTGQGMIGAFFGQGTRLTVV.

This clonotype has a handful of counts. This sequence joins TRBV20-1 and TRBJ1-2; D may be TRBD1 (5 bases). Germline CDR1 reads DFQATT; CDR2 reads SNEGSKA (reference sequence). The CDR3 runs to 12 residues. V was clipped by 8 bases and J by 6 bases, with 16 bases between them. CDR3 coding DNA: TGCAGTCATGAAGGGGAGGACCATGGCTACACCTTC. Translating gives CSHEGEDHGYTF.

This clonotype was seen a handful of times. The chain employs TRBV3-1 and TRBJ2-7; 11 bases agree with TRBD2. Germline V gene lookup returns CDR1 LGHDT and CDR2 YNNKEL (reference sequence). The J segment lost 6 bases and the V segment lost 2 bases, leaving 12 bases of the junction unmatched. The CDR3 has 17 residues. In DNA form, the CDR3 reads TGTGCCAGCAGCCAACTGACTAGCGGGGCCTCTGGGGGCGAGCAGTACTTC. Translated, it gives CASSQLTSGASGGEQYF.

The chain is built from TRBV29-1 and TRBJ2-7; the match to TRBD2 covers 9 bases. CDR3 length: 17 amino acids. Germline trimming cut 4 bases from V and 3 bases from J; bases unmatched to any gene: 16. Per germline, CDR1 SQVTM and CDR2 ANQGSEA. CDR3 bases: TGCAGCGTTGTAAGGGGAGCGGGGCTAGCGGGATTCTACGAGCAGTACTTC. Translated, it gives CSVVRGAGLAGFYEQYF.